This is a list of T cell receptor beta chains from one sample in a study of cytomegalovirus exposure and HLA in healthy donors. Assay used: immunoSEQ multiplex PCR; TCRdb lists only in-frame clones, some missing. Of fewer than 150,000 clones in the sample, 60% to 80% were seen once. Sample: PBMCs. These receptors were taken from a man aged 45 to 65 in good health and CMV-seropositive. The CDR3 runs from the conserved cysteine through the conserved F or W. The order of the fields is clone size, D gene, J gene, V gene, CDR3 DNA, CDR3 protein. The D gene is left open where the match is weak. The size entry is marked missing in some rows and otherwise reads once, few, many or a size class.

few | TRBD1 | TRBJ2-5 | TRBV2 | TGTGCCAGCAGTGGGGTGATACAGGGGATCCAAGAGACCCAGTACTTC | CASSGVIQGIQETQYF
NA | NA | TRBJ2-1 | TRBV19 | TGTGCCAGTAGTGGAACAGGGATTCACAATGAGCAGTTCTTC | CASSGTGIHNEQFF
NA | NA | TRBJ1-1 | TRBV5-4 | TGTGCCAGCAGCCGTGACAGGAACACTGAAGCTTTCTTT | CASSRDRNTEAFF
NA | TRBD1 | TRBJ1-5 | TRBV4-1 | TGCGCCAGCAGCCTAACAGGGGGCCAGCCCCAGCATTTT | CASSLTGGQPQHF
NA | NA | TRBJ1-2 | TRBV9 | TGTGCCAGCAGCGTAGTCGGAGGTGGCTACACCTTC | CASSVVGGGYTF
NA | NA | TRBJ1-2 | TRBV27 | TGTGCCAGCAGTTTAACAGGGCAAGCGGGAGGCTACACCTTC | CASSLTGQAGGYTF
NA | TRBD1 | TRBJ1-6 | TRBV10-3 | TGTGCCATCGCCGGGGACAGCCCCAATTCACCCCTCCACTTT | CAIAGDSPNSPLHF
NA | TRBD2 | TRBJ2-1 | TRBV27 | TGTGCCAGCAGTTTCCGGGAGGGCGACCAGCAGTTCTTC | CASSFREGDQQFF
few | TRBD2 | TRBJ2-7 | TRBV4-2 | TGTGCCAGCAGCCTTAGCGGGACCCCCTACGAGCAGTACTTC | CASSLSGTPYEQYF
few | NA | TRBJ2-5 | TRBV7-2 | TGTGCCAGCAGCTCCCAGACAGTATTGGAGACCCAGTACTTC | CASSSQTVLETQYF
NA | TRBD1 | TRBJ1-1 | TRBV19 | TGTGCCAGTAGTTTAAGGACAGGGGGAACTGAAGCTTTCTTT | CASSLRTGGTEAFF
few | NA | TRBJ2-2 | TRBV19 | TGTGCCAGTAGTAGGCGGGGGAACACCGGGGAGCTGTTTTTT | CASSRRGNTGELFF
once | TRBD2 | TRBJ2-7 | TRBV6-1 | TGTGCCAGCAGTGAACGGACTAGCGGGATTATAAACTACGAGCAGTACTTC | CASSERTSGIINYEQYF
NA | NA | TRBJ1-6 | TRBV5-5 | TGTGCCAGCAGCTTGGGAGCAGGGACTACTTCACCCCTCCACTTT | CASSLGAGTTSPLHF
few | NA | TRBJ1-4 | TRBV6-6 | TGTGCCAGCAGTTACTCGGCCCAAGGGGTGGAAAAACTGTTTTTT | CASSYSAQGVEKLFF
NA | NA | TRBJ2-1 | TRBV5-1 | TGCGCCAGCAGCTTGAGGGCAGGGAACTACAATGAGCAGTTCTTC | CASSLRAGNYNEQFF
NA | NA | TRBJ1-6 | TRBV28 | TGTGCCAGCAGTTGGGCGGGGGTCGGGGAAATGTCGTCCCTCCACTTT | CASSWAGVGEMSSLHF
NA | TRBD1 | TRBJ1-2 | TRBV15 | TGTGCCACCAGCAGACAGCGTCCAGGACAGGGAGGCTACACCTTC | CATSRQRPGQGGYTF
NA | NA | TRBJ2-5 | TRBV18 | TGTGCCAGCTCACCATTAGAAACCCGGGAGCAGTACTTC | CASSPLETREQYF
once | NA | TRBJ1-2 | TRBV7-9 | TGTGCCAGCAGCCCGGGTCCACAGGGTCGGAGCTATGGCTACACCTTC | CASSPGPQGRSYGYTF
NA | TRBD1 | TRBJ2-7 | TRBV2 | TGTGCCAGCAATCCAACTCCGGGACAGGGCGACACCGAGCAGTACTTC | CASNPTPGQGDTEQYF
NA | TRBD2 | TRBJ2-7 | TRBV5-1 | TGCGCCAGCAGCCCCGCTAGCGGGGCTTACGAGCAGTACTTC | CASSPASGAYEQYF
NA | NA | TRBJ2-5 | TRBV5-8 | TGTGCCACACGGTACCGGGGGGAGACCCAGTACTTC | CATRYRGETQYF
NA | NA | TRBJ2-2 | TRBV10-3 | TGTGCCACCCGGGGGAGCGGGAACACCGGGGAGCTGTTTTTT | CATRGSGNTGELFF
NA | NA | TRBJ1-2 | TRBV5-4 | TGTGCCAGCAGCGGAGAGAACTATGGCTACACCTTC | CASSGENYGYTF
NA | NA | TRBJ2-1 | TRBV7-3 | TGTGCCAGCAGCTTTTACCAGGGCCGGTACAATGAGCAGTTCTTC | CASSFYQGRYNEQFF
NA | NA | TRBJ1-1 | TRBV5-1 | TGCGCCAGCAGCTTGGGTGACGGGATACCCTGGGGCACTGAAGCTTTCTTT | CASSLGDGIPWGTEAFF
NA | NA | TRBJ2-5 | TRBV28 | TGTGCCAGCAGCCCTACCCCTAGGAGTGAGACCCAGTACTTC | CASSPTPRSETQYF
NA | NA | TRBJ1-3 | TRBV6-5 | TGTGCCAGCAGACCAGCGTCCTCTGGAAACACCATATATTTT | CASRPASSGNTIYF
NA | NA | TRBJ2-2 | TRBV30 | TGTGCCTGGAGTGTACACCACCCGATTAACACCGGGGAGCTGTTTTTT | CAWSVHHPINTGELFF
few | NA | TRBJ1-1 | TRBV30 | TGTGCCTGGAGGATGCGGGACCGGGGCACTGAAGCTTTCTTT | CAWRMRDRGTEAFF
NA | TRBD2 | TRBJ2-3 | TRBV5-1 | TGCGCCAGCAGCTCATTGTCTAGCGGCGCTAGCACAGATACGCAGTATTTT | CASSSLSSGASTDTQYF
NA | NA | TRBJ2-7 | TRBV28 | TGTGCCAGCAGCAGCTCCTACGAGCAGTACTTC | CASSSSYEQYF
NA | TRBD1 | TRBJ2-7 | TRBV9 | TGTGCCAGCAGCAAAGGACAGGGGACATACGAGCAGTACTTC | CASSKGQGTYEQYF
NA | NA | TRBJ1-2 | TRBV7-2 | TGTGCCAGCAGCTTAGGTCCAGGGGCGGGCTATGGCTACACCTTC | CASSLGPGAGYGYTF
NA | NA | TRBJ2-2 | TRBV28 | TGTGCCAGCAGTTTAATTCCCCAGGTCCCGAACACCGGGGAGCTGTTTTTT | CASSLIPQVPNTGELFF
NA | NA | TRBJ1-1 | TRBV6-5 | TGTGCCAGCAGTTCCCCCACGCTCGGGGTGGACACTGAAGCTTTCTTT | CASSSPTLGVDTEAFF
NA | TRBD2 | TRBJ2-5 | TRBV10-3 | TGTGCCATCAGGAGGCTAGCGGGCGAAGAGACCCAGTACTTC | CAIRRLAGEETQYF
NA | NA | TRBJ1-1 | TRBV14 | TGTGCCAGCAGCCAAGTTCTGGGAGGGCCGGCTTTCTTT | CASSQVLGGPAFF
NA | NA | TRBJ2-1 | TRBV19 | TGTGCCAGTATGGGAGGGGGGATTAATGAGCAGTTCTTC | CASMGGGINEQFF
NA | NA | TRBJ1-6 | TRBV4-1 | TGCGCCAGCAGCCGAGAAATATCGGGGGGCTTCAATAATTCACCCCTCCACTTT | CASSREISGGFNNSPLHF
NA | TRBD1 | TRBJ2-7 | TRBV6-5 | TGTGCCAGCAGTTACTCTGGGACAGCATACGAGGAGCAGTACTTC | CASSYSGTAYEEQYF
NA | TRBD1 | TRBJ1-3 | TRBV30 | TGTGCCTGGAGATTGGACAGGGGCCTCGGAAACACCATATATTTT | CAWRLDRGLGNTIYF
NA | NA | TRBJ1-2 | TRBV7-2 | TGTGCCAGCAGCCCCGACACCCTTCTGGGCTATGGCTACACCTTC | CASSPDTLLGYGYTF
few | NA | TRBJ1-1 | TRBV6-4 | TGTGCCAGCAGTGAGGACAGGAACACTGAAGCTTTCTTT | CASSEDRNTEAFF
NA | NA | TRBJ1-1 | TRBV19 | TGTGCCAGTAGGACAGGAAGTAACACTGAAGCTTTCTTT | CASRTGSNTEAFF
NA | TRBD1 | TRBJ1-1 | TRBV28 | TGTGCCAGCAGTTTAGACAGGGGAGGCGTGCGAACTGAAGCTTTCTTT | CASSLDRGGVRTEAFF
NA | NA | TRBJ2-6 | TRBV6-5 | TGTGCCAGCGGCTTACAAAGCTCTGGGGCCAACGTCCTGACTTTC | CASGLQSSGANVLTF
once | NA | TRBJ1-2 | TRBV5-1 | TGCGCCAGCAGCTCTGAACAGGGCAGGTATGGCTACACCTTC | CASSSEQGRYGYTF
NA | TRBD2 | TRBJ2-1 | TRBV2 | TGTGCCAGCTCCCCGGGACTAGCAGACAATGAGCAGTTCTTC | CASSPGLADNEQFF
NA | TRBD1 | TRBJ2-1 | TRBV5-6 | TGTGCCAGCAGGGACAGGGGAGGGTACAATGAGCAGTTCTTC | CASRDRGGYNEQFF
NA | NA | TRBJ1-5 | TRBV2 | TGTGCCAGCAGTGTTCGGGGAACCAATCAGCCCCAGCATTTT | CASSVRGTNQPQHF